This record looks at one T cell receptor (beta chain) sequence and its context. The target antigen is unknown. These data come from a study of T cells in localized non-small cell lung cancer. TCRdb's copy holds only in-frame clones and misses some; the assay was immunoSEQ multiplex PCR. The table lists approximately 43,000 clones, 70% to 90% of them singletons. The V and J ends lost 0 bases and 6 bases respectively, with 8 bases between them. Germline assignment: CDR1 GTSNPN and CDR2 SVGIG (reference sequence). The CDR3 covers 12 residues. Study findings and constraints: Adjacent lung tissue had a median about 60 of the top 100 clones found in the tumor. Compared with tumor, uninvolved adjacent lung displayed greater T cell clonality, ranking highest overall.

Here the sequenced sample was peripheral blood, taken before any cancer treatment. This clonotype was sampled from a woman aged 18-55 years with stage III lung adenocarcinoma. V is TRBV30 and J is TRBJ1-1; D is ambiguous. CDR3 residues: CAWSVGLAEAFF. The CDR3 DNA reads as TGTGCCTGGAGTGTTGGGTTAGCTGAAGCTTTCTTT.